The 5 T cell receptor beta chains in this list originate from one sample, sequenced in a study of shared clonotypes between healthy human individuals (TCRdb year 2020). Libraries were made using the immunoSEQ multiplex PCR assay. TCRdb re-hosts the immuneACCESS table, in-frame sequences only. Its copies lack some clones; in the studies checked, an unresolved V gene accounts for under half of them, and the cause for the rest is not known. The sample contains approximately 1.4 million clones, approximately 98% of them found a single time. About 0.4% of the sample is taken by the ten largest. The sample taken for sequencing was naive CD4+ T cells sorted from blood. The cell subset or site label, as the study defines it: CD45RA+ positively selected. These receptor sequences come from a man aged 30 to 45 in good health.

This chain joins TRBV5-1 and TRBJ2-7; D is perhaps TRBD1 or TRBD2 (7 bases each). The CDR3 is 16 residues long. V was shortened by 4 bases and J by 7 bases, with 24 bases between the two germline ends. Germline CDR1 reads SGHRS; CDR2 reads YFSETQ. CDR3 loop: CASSPLGTAGLGEQYF. The CDR3 DNA is TGCGCCAGCAGCCCCCTAGGGACAGCGGGATTGGGGGAGCAGTACTTC.

The chain has TRBV29-1 and TRBJ2-1; the D gene could be TRBD1 or TRBD2 (5 bases each). In germline, CDR1 is SQVTM, CDR2 ANQGSEA. This CDR3 spans 14 amino acids. V shed 7 bases and J shed 8 bases, with 21 bases lying between them. In DNA, the CDR3 is TGCAGCGCCCAATCCCGGGACGGCGGCGATGAGCAGTTCTTC. Protein sequence: CSAQSRDGGDEQFF.

This clone was picked up one time. The V gene is TRBV5-1, the J gene TRBJ2-3; D unclear. Trimming shortened V by 2 bases and J by 1 base, and 8 bases separated the two germline ends. The CDR3 spans 14 residues. Germline-derived CDR1 and CDR2 are SGHRS and YFSETQ. CDR3 sequence (DNA): TGCGCCAGCAGCTTTTGGCCCCGCACAGATACGCAGTATTTT. Protein product: CASSFWPRTDTQYF. Full variable domain (rest looked up from reference TRBV5-1 and TRBJ2-3): KAGVTQTPRYLIKTRGQQVTLSCSPISGHRSVSWYQQTPGQGLQFLFEYFSETQRNKGNFPGRFSGRQFSNSRSEMNVSTLELGDSALYLCASSFWPRTDTQYFGPGTRLTVL.

As regards this clone: An end of the junction does not agree with germline; a read error may underlie this. The chain combines TRBV11-3 with TRBJ1-1, with TRBD1 as a possible D gene (5 bases). This CDR3 is 15 amino acids long. In germline, CDR1 is SGHNT, CDR2 YENEEA. CDR3 nucleotides: TGTGCCAGCAGTTTAGGCGTACAGGCGGGAACTGAAGCTTTCTTT. It specifies CASSLGVQAGTEAFF.

The chain joins TRBV6-1 to TRBJ2-3, with D hard to call. The CDR3 loop spans 12 amino acids. Deletions cut 2 bases from V and 5 bases from J, with 5 bases between. CDR1 MNHNS and CDR2 SASEGT come from the germline V gene. CDR3 residues: CASSEQRDTQYF. In nucleotides, the CDR3 is TGTGCCAGCAGTGAACAGCGAGATACGCAGTATTTT.